This T cell receptor beta chain originates from a study of identical twins. Broader study findings: There were fewer insertions in abundant cord blood beta clonotypes, but memory repertoires showed no such pattern. It was possible that invariant MAIT and iNKT cells partly confounded the zero-insertion analyses. In beta out-of-frame sequences, the excess sharing between twins was weaker.

Trimming pared 3 bases from V and 8 bases from J, leaving 16 bases between. Germline values: CDR1 GTSNPN, CDR2 SVGIG (reference sequence). This CDR3 is 13 amino acids long. With respect to this clonotype: Its matching antigen is unknown.

TCRdb re-derived calls from the 5' RACE reads in MiXCR, one entry per CDR3 protein. The sample shows some 240,000 distinct CDR3 sequences, approximately 8.3% of them seen only once. The same specimen was also included in a second study, on yellow fever vaccine responses in identical twins.

Sequences were obtained from CD8+ T cells sorted from blood. V is TRBV30 and J is TRBJ1-2; D remains unclear. This TCR derives from a woman between 18 and 30 years old in good health. CDR3 in DNA: TGTGCCTGGAGCTCAACGTTGAGTTCGGGCTACACCTTC. It encodes CAWSSTLSSGYTF.